This entry features one TCR beta chain sequence. Its antigen is unknown. These data come from a study of CD8+ T cells in alopecia areata. Study summary: Treatment of the treated patients consisted of oral tofacitinib, 5 to 10 mg twice daily. Regarding the study as a whole: Lesional tissue from the scalp (especially in alopecia totalis/universalis) showed higher clonality than normal scalp. Scalp sample sequencing also detects resident alphabeta T cells of normal skin.

RNA extraction was followed by reverse transcription into cDNA, which acted as the sequencing template. This table comes from immunoSEQ multiplex PCR, and its TCRdb copy is limited to in-frame clones, with some not included. The sample carries more than 95,000 clones, around two fifths recorded once. Alopecia areata patients gave lesional scalp punch biopsies and peripheral blood samples. The V and J ends lost 5 bases and 1 base respectively, with 8 bases between them. This CDR3 is 13 amino acids long. Germline V gives CDR1 MNHEY, CDR2 SVGAGI. The receptor comes from a human donor with alopecia areata. The sequenced material came from CD4+ T cells sorted from blood. The chain uses TRBV6-5 and TRBJ1-1; maybe TRBD1 (6 bases). CDR3 DNA: TGTGCCAGCAGTCCGACAGGGAACACTGAAGCTTTCTTT. Encoded protein: CASSPTGNTEAFF.